These 28 T cell receptor beta chains were sequenced from one sample in a study of CXCR3-negative and CXCR3-positive naive CD8 T cells. Through 5' RACE with UMI labels, the TRB cDNA libraries were prepared. TCRdb reprocessed the 5' RACE reads, keeping one entry per CDR3 protein, no DNA. This listing includes around 63,000 distinct CDR3 sequences. The antigens for these receptors are not known. General study results and limits: In CXCR3-positive naive cells, the TRB CDR3s were more hydrophobic than in CXCR3-negative naive cells.

Sequenced sample: naive CXCR3+ CD8+ T cells from blood. Subset in this sample: CD45RO-CCR7+CD27+CD95- naive CD8+ T cells expressing CXCR3 (TNR3+). Every receptor here comes from a human donor in good health. Some clones in this sample may be carry-over from other donors' samples.

The chain combines TRBV7-9 with TRBJ2-1. Looked up from germline, CDR1 is SEHNR and CDR2 is FQNEAQ (reference sequence). CDR3 size: 12 residues. CDR3 residues: CASSLGGDEQFF.

The CDR3 sequence is CASTRSSTDTQYF. The genes are TRBV7-6 and TRBJ2-3. This CDR3 has 13 residues. Per the germline V gene, CDR1 is SGHVS and CDR2 is FNYEAQ.

The rearrangement uses TRBV29-1 and TRBJ2-1; TCRdb calls TRBD2, which cannot be checked without DNA. The CDR3 extends over 12 amino acids. The germline V gene has CDR1 SQVTM and CDR2 ANQGSEA. CDR3 loop: CSGGGLDNEQFF.

V is TRBV19 and J is TRBJ2-1; TCRdb picks TRBD2, but there is no DNA to check that call. The CDR3 is made up of 16 amino acids. The V gene's germline CDR1 is LNHDA and CDR2 SQIVND (reference sequence). The CDR3 spells CASRQEPGLADNEQFF.

The V gene is TRBV20-1, the J gene TRBJ2-7. In germline, CDR1 is DFQATT, CDR2 SNEGSKA (reference sequence). The CDR3 totals 15 residues. The CDR3 region is CSARDLTSGSYEQYF.

The chain uses TRBV6-1 and TRBJ2-3; TCRdb's assignment of TRBD2 cannot be checked, as there is no DNA. Germline assignment: CDR1 MNHNS and CDR2 SASEGT. The CDR3 extends over 15 amino acids. This CDR3 is CASSETSGGTDTQYF.

The chain recombines TRBV11-2 with TRBJ2-1; TCRdb proposes TRBD2, but this gene call is untestable without DNA. CDR3 size: 14 residues. Germline V gives CDR1 SGHAT, CDR2 FQNNGV. The CDR3 reads CASSLTSGYKEQFF.

The chain has TRBV28 and TRBJ2-3; TCRdb names TRBD2, which stays unverified in the absence of DNA. The CDR3 loop spans 13 amino acids. Per the germline V gene, CDR1 is MDHEN and CDR2 is SYDVKM. The CDR3 is CASSPRPTDTQYF.

CDR3 sequence: CASSVSGSSTQYF. The chain uses TRBV6-5 and TRBJ2-5; TCRdb proposes TRBD2, but this gene call is untestable without DNA. Germline V gene data show CDR1 as MNHEY and CDR2 as SVGAGI. This CDR3 is built from 13 residues.

The chain links TRBV7-9 to TRBJ2-1; there is no DNA to check the TCRdb D call of TRBD2. The germline gives CDR1 SEHNR, CDR2 FQNEAQ (reference sequence). The CDR3 has 15 amino acids. The CDR3 protein is CASSSTSATYNEQFF.

Here the CDR3 reads CASSLGTANNEQFF. V is TRBV5-1 and J is TRBJ2-1; TCRdb lists TRBD1, though no DNA is available to test this call. This CDR3 region has 14 residues. Per the germline V gene, CDR1 is SGHRS and CDR2 is YFSETQ.

The CDR3 sequence: CASSEPGGTSEQYF. The chain has TRBV2 and TRBJ2-7; the D call from TCRdb, TRBD1, cannot be confirmed without DNA. The length of the CDR3 is 14 residues. Per the germline V gene, CDR1 is SNHLY and CDR2 is FYNNEI.

This sequence joins TRBV10-3 and TRBJ2-3; the D call from TCRdb, TRBD2, cannot be confirmed without DNA. CDR1 ENHRY and CDR2 SYGVKD come from the germline V gene. The CDR3 runs to 14 residues. The CDR3 protein is CAISEGSEADTQYF.

The CDR3 loop is CASSLSGARTLPEAFF. The chain is built from TRBV5-6 and TRBJ1-1. Germline values: CDR1 SGHDT, CDR2 YYEEEE. The CDR3 extends over 16 amino acids.

CDR3 protein: CASSQEIQGASTDTQYF. This sequence joins TRBV4-3 and TRBJ2-3; TCRdb's assignment of TRBD1 cannot be checked, as there is no DNA. The CDR3 extends over 17 amino acids. Germline V gene data show CDR1 as LGHNA and CDR2 as YSLEER.

The chain employs TRBV4-2 and TRBJ2-1; checking the TCRdb D call of TRBD2 is not possible without DNA. This CDR3 is built from 15 residues. CDR1 LGHNA and CDR2 YNFKEQ come from the germline V gene. The CDR3 region is CASSQDAGSYNEQFF.

The genes are TRBV29-1 and TRBJ2-7; TCRdb outputs TRBD1, but without DNA this stays unchecked. The CDR3 runs 13 residues. The V gene's germline CDR1 is SQVTM and CDR2 ANQGSEA. The CDR3 sequence: CSVVGDRVLEQYF.

This chain joins TRBV29-1 and TRBJ2-3; the TRBD1 assignment by TCRdb is unverifiable without DNA. The germline V gene encodes CDR1 SQVTM and CDR2 ANQGSEA. This CDR3 region has 13 residues. This CDR3 is CSARTGSGDTQYF.

The J gene is TRBJ2-7, the V gene TRBV7-6; TCRdb indicates TRBD1, and absent DNA this call remains unverified. In germline, CDR1 is SGHVS, CDR2 FNYEAQ. The CDR3 is made up of 17 amino acids. CDR3 sequence reads: CASSLSTPTGTEYEQYF.

The V and J genes are TRBV5-6 and TRBJ2-7. The V gene's germline CDR1 is SGHDT and CDR2 YYEEEE. CDR3 length equals 14 residues. CDR3 sequence reads: CATSLELNNYEQYF. Looking up the rest from reference TRBV5-6 and TRBJ2-7 gives the full variable domain: DAGVTQSPTHLIKTRGQQVTLRCSPKSGHDTVSWYQQALGQGPQFIFQYYEEEERQRGNFPDRFSGHQFPNYSSELNVNALLLGDSALYLCATSLELNNYEQYFGPGTRLTVT.

The V and J genes are TRBV20-1 and TRBJ1-2. CDR1 is DFQATT, CDR2 SNEGSKA, per germline (reference sequence). This CDR3 is 14 amino acids long. The CDR3 loop is CSARDLKINYGYTF.

V is TRBV3-1 and J is TRBJ2-2; the TCRdb D gene call, TRBD2, has no DNA to confirm it. This CDR3 has 18 amino acids. Germline loops: CDR1 LGHDT, CDR2 YNNKEL (reference sequence). The CDR3 sequence is CASSQVSSGGPNTGELFF.

The gene calls are TRBV28 and TRBJ1-1. The CDR3 is 16 residues long. CDR1 MDHEN and CDR2 SYDVKM come from the germline V gene. The CDR3 spells CASSLAAATMNTEAFF.

The chain couples TRBV12-3 or TRBV12-4 to TRBJ2-3. There are 12 residues in the CDR3. CDR3 region: CASSFPMDTQYF.

The chain employs TRBV20-1 and TRBJ2-7; the D gene TCRdb calls, TRBD1, cannot be checked with no DNA. The CDR3 totals 13 residues. The germline gives CDR1 DFQATT, CDR2 SNEGSKA (reference sequence). This chain's CDR3 is CSAANREPYEQYF.

The rearrangement uses TRBV27 and TRBJ1-1; without DNA, the TCRdb call of TRBD1 cannot be checked. This CDR3 has 13 residues. From germline, CDR1 is MNHEY and CDR2 SMNVEV (reference sequence). The CDR3 reads CASSFGGGTEAFF.

The chain combines TRBV6-5 with TRBJ1-4. The germline V gene encodes CDR1 MNHEY and CDR2 SVGAGI. The CDR3 is 15 amino acids. The CDR3 loop is CASRNSWTTNEKLFF.

This chain connects TRBV29-1 to TRBJ1-2. This CDR3 is 15 amino acids long. The germline CDR1 and CDR2 sequences are SQVTM and ANQGSEA. CDR3 residues: CSVGMTEGPGNGYTF.